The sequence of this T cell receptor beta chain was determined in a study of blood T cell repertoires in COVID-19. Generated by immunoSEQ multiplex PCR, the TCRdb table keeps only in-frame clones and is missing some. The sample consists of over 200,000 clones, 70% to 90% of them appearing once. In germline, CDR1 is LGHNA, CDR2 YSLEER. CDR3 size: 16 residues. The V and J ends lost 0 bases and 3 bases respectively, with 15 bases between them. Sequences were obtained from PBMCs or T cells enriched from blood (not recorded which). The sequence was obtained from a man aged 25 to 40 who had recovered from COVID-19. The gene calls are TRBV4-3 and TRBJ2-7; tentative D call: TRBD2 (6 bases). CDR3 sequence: CASSQDIWREDYEQYF. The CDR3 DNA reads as TGCGCCAGCAGCCAAGACATTTGGAGGGAGGACTACGAGCAGTACTTC.